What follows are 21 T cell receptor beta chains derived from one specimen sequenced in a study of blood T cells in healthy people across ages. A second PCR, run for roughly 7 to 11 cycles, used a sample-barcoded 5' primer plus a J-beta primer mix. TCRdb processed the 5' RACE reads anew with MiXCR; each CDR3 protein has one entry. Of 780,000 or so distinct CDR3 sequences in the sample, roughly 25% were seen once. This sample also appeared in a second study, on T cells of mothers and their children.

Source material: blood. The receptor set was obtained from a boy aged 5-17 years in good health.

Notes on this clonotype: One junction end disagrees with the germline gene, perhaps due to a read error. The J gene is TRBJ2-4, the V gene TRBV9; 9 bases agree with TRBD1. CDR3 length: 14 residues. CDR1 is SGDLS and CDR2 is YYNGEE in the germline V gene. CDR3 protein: CASSETGGWDIQYF. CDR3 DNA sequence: TGTGCAAGCAGCGAGACAGGGGGGTGGGACATTCAGTACTTC. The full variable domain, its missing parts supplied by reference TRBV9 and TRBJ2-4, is DSGVTQTPKHLITATGQRVTLRCSPRSGDLSVYWYQQSLDQGLQFLIQYYNGEERAKGNILERFSAQQFPDLHSELNLSSLELGDSALYFCASSETGGWDIQYFGAGTRLSVL.

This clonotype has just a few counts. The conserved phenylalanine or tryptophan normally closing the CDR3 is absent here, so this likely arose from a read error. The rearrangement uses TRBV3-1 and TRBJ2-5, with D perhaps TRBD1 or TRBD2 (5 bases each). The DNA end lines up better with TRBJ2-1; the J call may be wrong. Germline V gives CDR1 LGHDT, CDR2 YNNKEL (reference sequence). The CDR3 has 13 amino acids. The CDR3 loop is CASRGGIGNEQFV. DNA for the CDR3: TGTGCCTCTCGGGGCGGCATAGGCAATGAGCAGTTCGTC.

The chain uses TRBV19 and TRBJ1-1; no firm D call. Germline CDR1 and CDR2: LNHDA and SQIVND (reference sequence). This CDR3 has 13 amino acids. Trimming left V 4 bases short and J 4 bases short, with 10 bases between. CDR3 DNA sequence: TGTGCCAGTAGTACCCCTGGGGTCACTGAAGCTTTCTTT. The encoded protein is CASSTPGVTEAFF.

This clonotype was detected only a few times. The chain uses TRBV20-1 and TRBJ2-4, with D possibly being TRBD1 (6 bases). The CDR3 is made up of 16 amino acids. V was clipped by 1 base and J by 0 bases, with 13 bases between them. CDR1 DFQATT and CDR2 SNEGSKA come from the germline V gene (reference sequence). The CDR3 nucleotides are TGCAGTGCTAGAGTCCCCGGGACACCAGCCAAAAACATTCAGTACTTC. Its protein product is CSARVPGTPAKNIQYF.

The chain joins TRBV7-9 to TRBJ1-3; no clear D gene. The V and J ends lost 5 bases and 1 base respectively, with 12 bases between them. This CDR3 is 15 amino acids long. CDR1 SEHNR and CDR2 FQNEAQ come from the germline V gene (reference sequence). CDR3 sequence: CASSPTGSSGNTIYF. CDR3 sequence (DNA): TGTGCCAGCAGCCCCACGGGATCTTCTGGAAACACCATATATTTT.

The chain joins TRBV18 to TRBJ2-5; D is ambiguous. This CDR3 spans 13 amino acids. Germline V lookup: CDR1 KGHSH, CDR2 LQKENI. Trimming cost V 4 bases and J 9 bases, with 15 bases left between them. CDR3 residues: CASSLDLKMSQYF. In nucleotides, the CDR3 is TGTGCCAGCTCACTGGACCTGAAGATGTCCCAGTACTTC.

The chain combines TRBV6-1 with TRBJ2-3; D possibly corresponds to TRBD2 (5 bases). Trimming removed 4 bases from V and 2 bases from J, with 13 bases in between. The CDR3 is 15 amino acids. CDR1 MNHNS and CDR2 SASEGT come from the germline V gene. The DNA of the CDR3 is TGTGCCAGCAGTGGACCAGGACTTCTCACAGATACGCAGTATTTT. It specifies CASSGPGLLTDTQYF.

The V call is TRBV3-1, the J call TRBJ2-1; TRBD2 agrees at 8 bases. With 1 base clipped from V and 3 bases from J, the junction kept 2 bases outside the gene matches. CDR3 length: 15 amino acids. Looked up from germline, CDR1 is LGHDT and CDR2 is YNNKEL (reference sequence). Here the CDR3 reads CASSQGSGGYNEQFF. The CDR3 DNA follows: TGTGCCAGCAGCCAAGGGAGCGGGGGCTACAATGAGCAGTTCTTC.

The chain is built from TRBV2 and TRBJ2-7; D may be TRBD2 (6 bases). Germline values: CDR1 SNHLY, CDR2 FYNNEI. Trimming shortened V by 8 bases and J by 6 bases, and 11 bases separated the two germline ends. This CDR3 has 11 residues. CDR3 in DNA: TGTGCCAGCTCCATCGGGGGCGAGCAGTACTTC. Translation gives CASSIGGEQYF. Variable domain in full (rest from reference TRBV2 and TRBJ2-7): EPEVTQTPSHQVTQMGQEVILRCVPISNHLYFYWYRQILGQKVEFLVSFYNNEISEKSEIFDDQFSVERPDGSNFTLKIRSTKLEDSAMYFCASSIGGEQYFGPGTRLTVT.

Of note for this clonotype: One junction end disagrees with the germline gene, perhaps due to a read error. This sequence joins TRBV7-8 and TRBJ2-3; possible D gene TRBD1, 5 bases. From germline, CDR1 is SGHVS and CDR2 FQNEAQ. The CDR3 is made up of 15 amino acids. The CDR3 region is CAGSLVVRGTDTQYF. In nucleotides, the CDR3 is TGTGCCGGCAGCTTAGTAGTCAGGGGCACAGATACGCAGTATTTT.

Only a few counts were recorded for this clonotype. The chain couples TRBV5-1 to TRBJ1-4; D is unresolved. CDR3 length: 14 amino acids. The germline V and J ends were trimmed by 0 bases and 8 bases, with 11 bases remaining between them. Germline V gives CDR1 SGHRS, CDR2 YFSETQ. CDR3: CASSLGHLGEKLFF. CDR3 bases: TGCGCCAGCAGCTTGGGACACCTCGGGGAAAAACTGTTTTTT. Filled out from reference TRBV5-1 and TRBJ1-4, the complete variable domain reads KAGVTQTPRYLIKTRGQQVTLSCSPISGHRSVSWYQQTPGQGLQFLFEYFSETQRNKGNFPGRFSGRQFSNSRSEMNVSTLELGDSALYLCASSLGHLGEKLFFGSGTQLSVL.

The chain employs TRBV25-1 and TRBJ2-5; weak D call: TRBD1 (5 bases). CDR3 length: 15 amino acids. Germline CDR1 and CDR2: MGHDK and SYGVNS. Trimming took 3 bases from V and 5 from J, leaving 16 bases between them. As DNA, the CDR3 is TGTGCCAGCAGTGATCCCCCGGCAGGGCGGGAGACCCAGTACTTC. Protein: CASSDPPAGRETQYF.

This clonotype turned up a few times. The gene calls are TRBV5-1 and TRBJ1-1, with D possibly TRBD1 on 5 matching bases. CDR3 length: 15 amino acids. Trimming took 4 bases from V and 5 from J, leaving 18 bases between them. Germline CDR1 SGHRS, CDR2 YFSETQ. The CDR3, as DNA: TGCGCCAGCAGCCCCCGACAGTCACCTGGAACTGAAGCTTTCTTT. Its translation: CASSPRQSPGTEAFF.

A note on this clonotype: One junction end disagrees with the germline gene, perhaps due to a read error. Here the CDR3 reads CATSNGNTGTNIQYF. CDR3 coding DNA: TGCGCCACCAGTAACGGGAACACAGGGACAAACATTCAGTACTTC. V is TRBV24-1 and J is TRBJ2-4; tentative D call: TRBD1 (6 bases). CDR3 length equals 15 residues. From germline, CDR1 is KGHDR and CDR2 SFDVKD.

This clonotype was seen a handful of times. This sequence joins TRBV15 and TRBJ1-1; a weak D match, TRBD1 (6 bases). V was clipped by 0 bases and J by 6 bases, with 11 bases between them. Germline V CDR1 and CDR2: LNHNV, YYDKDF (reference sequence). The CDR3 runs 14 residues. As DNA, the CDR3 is TGTGCCACCAGCAGAGATCAGGGGATCGCTGAAGCTTTCTTT. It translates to CATSRDQGIAEAFF.

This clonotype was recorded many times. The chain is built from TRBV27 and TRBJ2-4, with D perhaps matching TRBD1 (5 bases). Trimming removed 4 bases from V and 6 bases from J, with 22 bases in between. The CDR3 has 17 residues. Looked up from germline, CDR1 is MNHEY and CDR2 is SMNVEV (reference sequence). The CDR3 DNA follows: TGTGCCAGCAGTTCTTCTCTCGGACACGGAGCATCAAACATTCAGTACTTC. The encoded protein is CASSSSLGHGASNIQYF.

The CDR3 loop is CASRPGNPDTQYF. The DNA for the CDR3 is TGTGCCAGCAGGCCAGGGAACCCAGATACGCAGTATTTT. The chain has TRBV28 and TRBJ2-3; D might be TRBD1 (5 bases). V was shortened by 6 bases and J by 4 bases, with 11 bases between the two germline ends. The CDR3 is made up of 13 amino acids. Germline CDR1 reads MDHEN; CDR2 reads SYDVKM.

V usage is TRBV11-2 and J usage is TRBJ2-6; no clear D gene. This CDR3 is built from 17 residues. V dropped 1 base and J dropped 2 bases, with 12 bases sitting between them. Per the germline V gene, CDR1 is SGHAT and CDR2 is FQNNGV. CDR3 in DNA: TGTGCCAGCAGCTTAGTCCAAGGCTTTCCTGGGGCCAACGTCCTGACTTTC. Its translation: CASSLVQGFPGANVLTF.

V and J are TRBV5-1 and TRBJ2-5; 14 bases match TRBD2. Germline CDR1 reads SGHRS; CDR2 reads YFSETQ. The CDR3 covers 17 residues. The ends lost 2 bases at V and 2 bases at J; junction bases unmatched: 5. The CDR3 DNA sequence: TGCGCCAGCAGCTTACCCGGGACTAGCGGGGGACAAGAGACCCAGTACTTC. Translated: CASSLPGTSGGQETQYF.

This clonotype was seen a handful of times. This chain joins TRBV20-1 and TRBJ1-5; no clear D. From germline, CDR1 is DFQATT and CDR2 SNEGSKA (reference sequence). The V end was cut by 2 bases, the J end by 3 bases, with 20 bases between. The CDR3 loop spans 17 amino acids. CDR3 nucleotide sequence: TGCAGTGCTAGACCCCTACTGGTCGGGGTTAACAATCAGCCCCAGCATTTT. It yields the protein CSARPLLVGVNNQPQHF.

The CDR3 sequence is CASSRDRVYNEQFF. Here the CDR3 DNA reads TGTGCCAGCAGCCGGGACAGGGTCTACAATGAGCAGTTCTTC. The chain has TRBV7-2 and TRBJ2-1; 9 nucleotides line up with TRBD1. Losses at the gene ends were 5 bases for V and 3 bases for J; bases not matched to a gene: 2. CDR1 is SGHTA and CDR2 is FQGNSA in the germline V gene. CDR3 size: 14 residues.